A selection of T cell receptor beta chains follows, all from one sample in a study of T cells in Graves' hyperthyroidism and ophthalmopathy. TCRdb independently ran MiXCR on the multiplex PCR reads; one entry per CDR3 protein. In the table there are about 500,000 distinct CDR3 sequences, around 16% of which are singletons. Sequenced: blood. The receptors derive from a young woman with Graves' ophthalmopathy. CDR3s include the opening cysteine and the closing phenylalanine or tryptophan. D genes are given only for firm matches. Clone size is not always given. Where it is, it says once, few, many or a class for expanded clones.

D	length	V	size	J	DNA	CDR3
.	14	TRBV7-2	many	TRBJ1-1	TGTGCCAGCAGCCCCCACAGCATGAACACTGAAGCTTTCTTT	CASSPHSMNTEAFF
TRBD2	15	TRBV7-6	many	TRBJ2-7	TGTGCCAGCAGCTTACCCGGGACTAGTGGCGGCGAGCAGTACTTC	CASSLPGTSGGEQYF
.	15	TRBV18	many	TRBJ2-1	TGTGCCAGCTCACCAAGCGAGAGCTCGTACAATGAGCAGTTCTTC	CASSPSESSYNEQFF
TRBD1	17	TRBV2	.	TRBJ2-6	TGTGCCAGCAGGAGAGACAGGGCCGACTCTGGGGCCAACGTCCTGACTTTC	CASRRDRADSGANVLTF
.	15	TRBV7-9	few	TRBJ2-3	TGTGCCAGCAGCTTAGATACTCTAGCGACAGATACGCAGTATTTT	CASSLDTLATDTQYF
.	15	TRBV27	few	TRBJ2-1	TGTGCCAGCAGCGGGGGGCTAGCGAGAGATGAGGAGCAGTTCTTC	CASSGGLARDEEQFF
.	12	TRBV29-1	few	TRBJ2-5	TGCAGCGCTCGGGATGGGGTCGAGACCCAGTACTTC	CSARDGVETQYF
.	15	TRBV4-1	.	TRBJ1-5	TGCGCCAGCAAACGAGGCCTAGGGAGCAATCAGCCCCAGCATTTT	CASKRGLGSNQPQHF
.	13	TRBV24-1	few	TRBJ2-2	TGTGCCACCAGGGATCCGGACACCGGGGAGCTGTTTTTT	CATRDPDTGELFF
.	14	TRBV7-2	many	TRBJ2-5	TGTGCCAGCAGCTTAGGCAGTAACCAAGAGACCCAGTACTTC	CASSLGSNQETQYF
.	15	TRBV9	.	TRBJ2-2	TGTGCCAGCAGCGTAGGTCCAGCTGGGGCCGGGGAGCTGTTTTTT	CASSVGPAGAGELFF
TRBD1	15	TRBV20-1	many	TRBJ2-3	TGCAGTGCTAGAGCCGGGACAGAGCTCACAGATACGCAGTATTTT	CSARAGTELTDTQYF
TRBD2	15	TRBV5-1	few	TRBJ2-3	TGCGCCAGCGCCAGCGGGGGACGGGGCACAGATACGCAGTATTTT	CASASGGRGTDTQYF
.	14	TRBV20-1	many	TRBJ2-2	TGCAGTGCAACTGACGCTAGCACCACCGGGGAGCTGTTTTTT	CSATDASTTGELFF
.	12	TRBV3-1	many	TRBJ2-3	TGTGCCAGCAGCCAAGTACTTGATACGCAGTATTTT	CASSQVLDTQYF
TRBD1	15	TRBV9	.	TRBJ2-1	TGTGCCAGCAGCGCCGGCGACAGGGTTTTAGGTGAGCAGTTCTTC	CASSAGDRVLGEQFF
TRBD1	15	TRBV5-1	many	TRBJ2-7	TGCGCCAGTCGACCGGGACAGGGGAGATCCTACGAGCAGTACTTC	CASRPGQGRSYEQYF
.	14	TRBV18	once	TRBJ1-2	TGTGCCAGCTCACCACAGAAGGCAGGGAGCGGCTACACCTTC	CASSPQKAGSGYTF
TRBD1	17	TRBV7-8	.	TRBJ1-1	TGTGCCAGCAGCTTCCCTATGACAGGGGGCATGAACACTGAAGCTTTCTTT	CASSFPMTGGMNTEAFF
.	15	TRBV4-3	few	TRBJ2-7	TGCGCCAGCAGCCAATTTGCGGGGGCCACCTACGAGCAGTACTTC	CASSQFAGATYEQYF
.	15	TRBV20-1	many	TRBJ2-7	TGCAGTGCTAGACCCGGGAACAACTACTACTACGAGCAGTACTTC	CSARPGNNYYYEQYF
.	16	TRBV12-3/TRBV12-4	many	TRBJ2-7	TGTGCCAGCAGTTTGTTCCAGGCAGGCCGATCCTACGAGCAGTACTTC	CASSLFQAGRSYEQYF
.	13	TRBV5-1	.	TRBJ2-3	TGCGCCAGCACAACCGCGGTAGGAGATACGCAGTATTTT	CASTTAVGDTQYF
TRBD1	13	TRBV20-1	many	TRBJ1-6	TGCAGTGCTAGGGACAGGGAAAGTTCACCCCTCCACTTT	CSARDRESSPLHF
TRBD1	15	TRBV9	few	TRBJ1-2	TGTGCCAGCAGCACGGGACAGGGGGCAGCTTATGGCTACACCTTC	CASSTGQGAAYGYTF
.	15	TRBV7-9	many	TRBJ2-3	TGTGCCAGCAGCTTAGGCTGGCGGGACACAGATACGCAGTATTTT	CASSLGWRDTDTQYF
.	14	TRBV28	many	TRBJ1-5	TGTGCCAGCAGTTCATCGACGGACCATCAGCCCCAGCATTTT	CASSSSTDHQPQHF
.	11	TRBV2	.	TRBJ2-1	TGTGCCAGCAGGACAGAGAGGGAGCAGTTCTTC	CASRTEREQFF
.	15	TRBV6-2/TRBV6-3	many	TRBJ2-7	TGTGCCAGCACCCCCGGTGGCGGCCTAGCCTACGAGCAGTACTTC	CASTPGGGLAYEQYF
.	13	TRBV7-2	many	TRBJ2-7	TGTGCCAGCAGCTTAGGTCCGGCTGACGAGCAGTACTTC	CASSLGPADEQYF
TRBD2	17	TRBV13	many	TRBJ2-7	TGTGCCAGCAGCTCACATCCCCGGGAGGTTTGGGGTTCCGAGCAGTACTTC	CASSSHPREVWGSEQYF
TRBD2	15	TRBV7-9	.	TRBJ2-5	TGTGCCAGCAGCCTTCCGAGCGGGATTGGAGAGACCCAGTACTTC	CASSLPSGIGETQYF
.	13	TRBV29-1	many	TRBJ2-7	TGCAGCGTTGAAACGGGTGGGATCTACGAGCAGTACTTC	CSVETGGIYEQYF
.	15	TRBV5-1	many	TRBJ1-1	TGCGCCAGCAGCTTGGATCCGAATCCGAACACTGAAGCTTTCTTT	CASSLDPNPNTEAFF
.	13	TRBV20-1	once	TRBJ2-7	TGCAGTGCTAGAGTTACGGTCTCCTACGAGCAGTACTTC	CSARVTVSYEQYF
.	15	TRBV6-1	few	TRBJ1-4	TGTGCCAGCAGAGGGAGGGACGGAACTAATGAAAAACTGTTTTTT	CASRGRDGTNEKLFF
.	16	TRBV28	many	TRBJ1-2	TGTGCCAGCAGTCTCGACTTTTGGGGGGCGCTGGAGGGCTACACCTTC	CASSLDFWGALEGYTF
TRBD2	16	TRBV28	.	TRBJ2-5	TGTGCCAGCAGTTTGGATAGCGGGAGGGCCGGAGAGACCCAGTACTTC	CASSLDSGRAGETQYF
.	15	TRBV27	many	TRBJ1-1	TGTGCCAGCATTCTTTTTGCGGGGGCCCACACTGAAGCTTTCTTT	CASILFAGAHTEAFF
TRBD2	15	TRBV11-2	.	TRBJ2-3	TGTGCCAGCAGCTTAGAGAGCGGGGGCACAGATACGCAGTATTTT	CASSLESGGTDTQYF